The clone carrying this T cell receptor (beta chain) was seen a single time. The target antigen is unknown. This sample stems from a study of T-cell memory formation after mild COVID-19. As for the study in general: For the most part, TCR clusters were specific to one donor.

One entry per CDR3 protein, called by TCRdb with MiXCR from the 5' RACE reads. The sample holds 390,000 or so distinct CDR3 sequences, 15% to 20% seen once. The germline V gene encodes CDR1 SGHDN and CDR2 FVKESK. Trimming removed 0 bases at V and 7 bases at J, with 12 bases between. The CDR3 covers 14 residues. Study-wide points: In pre-infection memory, a portion of responding clones appeared, which suggested that cross-reactive memory joined. Researchers could not confirm that second-wave clones peaking on day 37 targeted SARS-CoV-2. Among contracting clones, CD4+ were mainly CM/EM and CD8+ enriched in EMRA.

The specimen was PBMCs or a T cell subset sorted from them (not recorded which). This receptor was identified in a man between 18 and 29 years old who had mild COVID-19 (a few samples of this study predate the infection). Cell type and time point are not known. The chain recombines TRBV14 with TRBJ1-1; weak D call: TRBD1 (5 bases). The CDR3 here is CASSQERGRGEAFF. The CDR3 coding sequence is TGTGCCAGCAGCCAAGAACGGGGCCGAGGTGAAGCTTTCTTT.